The present T cell receptor beta chain was sequenced within a study of T-cell reconstitution after alpha-beta-depleted transplantation in children. In the case of this clonotype: The antigen is undetermined.

Preparation of the TCRbeta library was carried out with unique molecular identifiers. TCRdb itself ran the PCR reads through MiXCR, one entry per CDR3 protein. The sample carries more than 100,000 distinct CDR3 sequences, 23% recorded once. Looked up from germline, CDR1 is GTSNPN and CDR2 is SVGIG (reference sequence). V was pared by 5 bases and J by 3 bases, with 3 bases of the junction left unmatched. The CDR3 consists of 12 residues. Study observations and caveats: A year had passed since transplant, and T-cell counts and diversity by then came mostly from newly produced T cells. Reportedly, alpha-beta T cells present about two months post-transplant originated from several hundred expanded clones of graft origin. Some patients showed high day-60 TCRbeta diversity, which derived from surviving recipient T cells and thymic progenitors.

The chain uses TRBV30 and TRBJ2-7, with 8 bases lining up with TRBD1. This specimen was PBMCs, mostly from graft donor cells, taken 180 days after TCRalphabeta/CD19-depleted stem cell transplant. The TCR originated in a male patient aged 2-15 years who had a stem cell transplant for chronic granulomatous disease, so the T cells may come from the graft donor. The CDR3 region has the DNA TGTGCCTGGGACGGACAGGGCTACGAGCAGTACTTC. Protein product: CAWDGQGYEQYF.